The following is a TCR beta chain sequence with its context. This specimen comes from a study of technical replicates of blood from a handful of donors. V lost 2 bases and J 2 bases, leaving 17 bases between the germline ends. The CDR3 has 17 amino acids. Germline lookup yields CDR1 MNHEY and CDR2 SMNVEV (reference sequence). Sequenced by immunoSEQ multiplex PCR; TCRdb stores in-frame clones only, minus some. The sample records some 94,000 clones, 95% to 97% being singletons. The sample comprised T cells isolated from PBMCs. This sequence joins TRBV27 and TRBJ2-3; D may be TRBD2 (6 bases). The receptor's source is a human donor in good health. The CDR3 DNA reads as TGTGCCAGCAGTTTAATTGGCGGGGTCCACACCACAGATACGCAGTATTTT. It translates to CASSLIGGVHTTDTQYF.